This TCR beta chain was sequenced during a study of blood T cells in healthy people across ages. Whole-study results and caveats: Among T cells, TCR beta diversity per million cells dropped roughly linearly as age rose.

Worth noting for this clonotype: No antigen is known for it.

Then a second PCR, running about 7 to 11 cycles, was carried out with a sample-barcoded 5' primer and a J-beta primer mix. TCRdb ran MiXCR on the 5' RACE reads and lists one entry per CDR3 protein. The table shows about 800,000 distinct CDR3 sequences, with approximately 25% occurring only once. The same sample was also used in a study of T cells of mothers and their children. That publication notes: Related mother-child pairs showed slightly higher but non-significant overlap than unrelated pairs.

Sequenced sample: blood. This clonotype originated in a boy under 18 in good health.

The CDR3 sequence is CASSRISGGYEQYF. DNA for the CDR3: TGTGCCAGCAGCAGGATAAGCGGTGGGTACGAGCAGTACTTC. The chain recombines TRBV7-9 with TRBJ2-7; possible D gene TRBD2, 5 bases. Trimming cost V 5 bases and J 4 bases, with 15 bases left between them. Germline V gene data show CDR1 as SEHNR and CDR2 as FQNEAQ (reference sequence). The CDR3 contains 14 residues. The variable domain in full, completed from reference TRBV7-9 and TRBJ2-7, reads DTGVSQNPRHKITKRGQNVTFRCDPISEHNRLYWYRQTLGQGPEFLTYFQNEAQLEKSRLLSDRFSAERPKGSFSTLEIQRTEQGDSAMYLCASSRISGGYEQYFGPGTRLTVT.